One and the same sample provided the 17 T cell receptor beta chains below, sequenced in a study of control samples from healthy donors and cancer patients (dated by TCRdb to the early 2020s). Receptor libraries were prepared by the immunoSEQ multiplex PCR assay. TCRdb retrieved this table from immuneACCESS and kept in-frame rearrangements only. Not all clones are present; in checked studies, unresolved V genes account for under half, and no reason is known for the remainder. The sample table holds 55,000 to 70,000 clones, of which around 90% were seen once. 6% of the sample is held by the ten biggest clonotypes. Sequencing was carried out using PBMCs. These receptors all stem from a man aged 55-75 years with colorectal cancer.

The chain carries TRBV6-5 and TRBJ2-4; 9 bases line up with TRBD1. V dropped 7 bases and J dropped 7; count of bases not matched to a gene: 8. Germline CDR1 reads MNHEY; CDR2 reads SVGAGI. The CDR3 spans 14 residues. For the CDR3, the DNA is TGTGCCAGCACCAGGACAGGGGTTGAGAACATTCAGTACTTC. As protein: CASTRTGVENIQYF.

This chain connects TRBV29-1 to TRBJ1-2; D remains ambiguous. Trimming took off 3 bases at V and 8 bases at J, with 10 bases between the two ends. The CDR3 extends over 11 amino acids. CDR1 SQVTM and CDR2 ANQGSEA come from the germline V gene. DNA for the CDR3: TGCAGCGTTGAGTTAGGGTTCGGCTACACCTTC. Translated: CSVELGFGYTF.

The rearrangement joins TRBV7-8 to TRBJ2-1, with 8 nucleotides matching TRBD2. The CDR3 contains 13 residues. Germline V CDR1 and CDR2: SGHVS, FQNEAQ. CDR3 sequence reads: CAIRGGFYNEQFF. The DNA of the CDR3 is TGTGCAATCCGGGGGGGTTTCTACAATGAGCAGTTCTTC.

The chain has TRBV5-1 and TRBJ2-1, with 9 bases that match TRBD1. The CDR3 is 15 residues long. CDR1 and CDR2 (germline): SGHRS, YFSETQ. With V trimmed by 6 bases and J by 4 bases, 8 bases remained unmatched. The CDR3 spells CASTSTGGFYNEQFF. CDR3 sequence (DNA): TGCGCCAGCACCTCGACAGGGGGTTTTTACAATGAGCAGTTCTTC.

The chain's CDR3 is CASRRSTTGTGELFF. DNA of the CDR3: TGTGCCAGCAGGCGCTCGACTACGGGAACCGGGGAGCTGTTTTTT. The chain combines TRBV7-9 with TRBJ2-2; D is perhaps TRBD2 (5 bases). V was clipped by 6 bases and J by 5 bases, with 16 bases between them. The CDR3 length is 15 residues. Germline CDR1 reads SEHNR; CDR2 reads FQNEAQ (reference sequence).

The J gene is TRBJ1-2, the V gene TRBV4-2; tentatively, D is TRBD1 (6 bases). The germline V and J ends were trimmed by 0 bases and 8 bases, with 16 bases remaining between them. This CDR3 region has 15 residues. Germline assignment: CDR1 LGHNA and CDR2 YNFKEQ. The CDR3 region is CASSQDFTGSNGYTF. CDR3 in DNA: TGTGCCAGCAGCCAAGATTTTACAGGGTCCAACGGCTACACCTTC.

This chain links TRBV5-1 with TRBJ1-2, with D tentatively TRBD1 (6 bases). V shed 7 bases and J shed 4 bases, with 14 bases lying between them. CDR1 is SGHRS and CDR2 is YFSETQ in the germline V gene. The CDR3 has 13 residues. The CDR3 bases are TGCGCCAGCTCAGAGGGGGGCGGCTATGGCTACACCTTC. Encoded protein: CASSEGGGYGYTF.

The rearrangement uses TRBV12-2 and TRBJ1-2. TRBV12-2 is marked as a pseudogene. This CDR3 comprises 15 residues. CDR3 loop: CASRLGGGTKDGYTF. The CDR3 DNA sequence: TGTGCAAGTCGCTTAGGGGGTGGGACTAAGGATGGCTACACCTTC.

The chain is built from TRBV2 and TRBJ1-2; D remains ambiguous. Germline values: CDR1 SNHLY, CDR2 FYNNEI. Trimming removed 7 bases from V and 3 bases from J, with 9 bases in between. The CDR3 runs to 12 residues. Here the CDR3 DNA reads TGTGCCAGCAAGCCCAGTTACTATGGCTACACCTTC. Its translation: CASKPSYYGYTF. The variable domain in full, with the rest retrieved from reference TRBV2 and TRBJ1-2, is EPEVTQTPSHQVTQMGQEVILRCVPISNHLYFYWYRQILGQKVEFLVSFYNNEISEKSEIFDDQFSVERPDGSNFTLKIRSTKLEDSAMYFCASKPSYYGYTFGSGTRLTVV.

This rearrangement joins TRBV12-3 or TRBV12-4 to TRBJ2-5; D uncertain. Trimming pared 9 bases from V and 3 bases from J, leaving 5 bases between. CDR3 length: 10 amino acids. CDR3 in amino acids: CASAKETQYF. DNA for the CDR3: TGTGCCAGTGCGAAAGAGACCCAGTACTTC.

J is TRBJ2-1 and V is TRBV19; 15 positions agree with TRBD2. Germline values: CDR1 LNHDA, CDR2 SQIVND (reference sequence). V was pared by 4 bases and J by 0 bases, with 7 bases of the junction left unmatched. The CDR3 loop spans 19 amino acids. The CDR3 nucleotides read TGTGCCAGTAGTACCCCGGGACTAGCGGGGGGATCCTCCTACAATGAGCAGTTCTTC. Translating it yields CASSTPGLAGGSSYNEQFF.

The chain employs TRBV6-5 and TRBJ2-5, with D unresolved. Germline CDR1 reads MNHEY; CDR2 reads SVGAGI. CDR3 length: 13 residues. V dropped 0 bases and J dropped 9 bases, with 11 bases sitting between them. CDR3: CASSYSLLGSQYF. Here the CDR3 DNA reads TGTGCCAGCAGTTACTCTCTCCTCGGGTCCCAGTACTTC.

J is TRBJ2-1 and V is TRBV28; D might be TRBD1 or TRBD2, each matching 5 bases. CDR3 length: 16 residues. V was pared by 7 bases and J by 3 bases, with 19 bases between. The germline CDR1 and CDR2 sequences are MDHEN and SYDVKM. CDR3 DNA: TGTGCCAGCACTTGGCGAGGGGCGCCCCTCTACAATGAGCAGTTCTTC. Translating gives CASTWRGAPLYNEQFF.

This sequence joins TRBV12-3 or TRBV12-4 and TRBJ2-7; D not resolved. V gave up 6 bases and J gave up 7 bases, with 13 bases separating them. This CDR3 has 12 amino acids. The CDR3 sequence is CASSRGGDEQYF. CDR3 DNA: TGTGCCAGCAGCCGTGGTGGGGATGAGCAGTACTTC.

The chain couples TRBV5-1 to TRBJ1-5; perhaps TRBD1 as D (6 bases). There are 15 residues in the CDR3. Trimming shortened V by 0 bases and J by 2 bases, and 9 bases separated the two germline ends. Germline CDR1 is SGHRS and CDR2 is YFSETQ. CDR3 in amino acids: CASSLGGPGNQPQHF. The CDR3 DNA sequence: TGCGCCAGCAGCTTGGGGGGGCCCGGCAATCAGCCCCAGCATTTT.

V usage is TRBV19 and J usage is TRBJ1-3; D not resolved. Trimming stripped 5 bases from V and 2 bases from J, with 7 bases between. From germline, CDR1 is LNHDA and CDR2 SQIVND (reference sequence). CDR3 length: 13 residues. The CDR3 DNA reads TGTGCCAGTAGTTTTGGGACTGGAAACACCATATATTTT. Its protein product is CASSFGTGNTIYF.

The chain recombines TRBV6-5 with TRBJ1-2; TRBD1 aligns across 8 bases. Germline loops: CDR1 MNHEY, CDR2 SVGAGI. J was trimmed by 6 bases and V by 6 bases; bases with no gene match: 3. This CDR3 region has 12 residues. The CDR3 reads CASSRTGNGYTF. CDR3 DNA sequence: TGTGCCAGCAGCAGGACAGGGAATGGCTACACCTTC.